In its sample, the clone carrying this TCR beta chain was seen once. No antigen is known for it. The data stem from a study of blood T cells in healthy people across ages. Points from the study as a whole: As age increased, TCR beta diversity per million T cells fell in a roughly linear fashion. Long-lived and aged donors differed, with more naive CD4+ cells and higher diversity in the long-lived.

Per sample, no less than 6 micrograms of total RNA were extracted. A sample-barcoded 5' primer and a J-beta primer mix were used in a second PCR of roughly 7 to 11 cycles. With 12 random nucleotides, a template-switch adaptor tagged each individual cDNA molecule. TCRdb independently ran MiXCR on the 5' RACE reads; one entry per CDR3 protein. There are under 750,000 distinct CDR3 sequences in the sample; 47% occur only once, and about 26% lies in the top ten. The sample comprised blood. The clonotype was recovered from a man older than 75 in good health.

DNA of the CDR3: TGTGCCGTAGGGGACGGCACAGATACGCAGTATTTT. Translated, it gives CAVGDGTDTQYF. The V gene is TRBV10-3, the J gene TRBJ2-3; the D call may be TRBD1 or TRBD2 (5 bases each). The CDR3 sequence is 12 residues long. V was clipped by 11 bases and J by 1 base, with 10 bases between them. CDR1 is ENHRY and CDR2 is SYGVKD in the germline V gene.